This T cell receptor (beta chain) appears in the sequencing data of a study of T-cell reconstitution after alpha-beta-depleted transplantation in children. Unique molecular identifiers were used in preparing the TCRbeta library. TCRdb analysed the PCR reads with MiXCR anew, one entry per CDR3 protein. The sample has about 360,000 distinct CDR3 sequences, approximately 12% seen once. This CDR3 region has 12 residues. V lost 8 bases and J lost 1, with 8 bases in between. The clonotype comes from a human donor who donated a stem cell graft to a child with Fanconi anemia. The J gene is TRBJ2-5, the V gene TRBV12-3 or TRBV12-4, with no clear D. This specimen consisted of PBMCs, obtained from the stem cell graft. CDR3 amino acids: CASSAAQETQYF. CDR3 coding DNA: TGTGCCAGCTCGGCAGCCCAAGAGACCCAGTACTTC.